Shown below are 8 T cell receptor beta chains from a single sample sequenced in a study of Ad26.COV2.S vaccination and SARS-CoV-2 variants. As for treatment: about 20 received Ad26.COV2.S at low or high dose, single or two shots; about 5 received placebo; per-sample allocation not given. Samples were taken on day 63 after the first vaccine or placebo injection. Assay used: immunoSEQ multiplex PCR; TCRdb lists only in-frame clones, some missing. The sample holds 350,000 to 550,000 clones, 89% seen once. The sequenced sample was peripheral blood, obtained in a trial of Ad26.COV2.S vaccine versus placebo. The receptors here all came from a person aged 18-65 years who received the Ad26.COV2.S COVID-19 vaccine or a placebo.

The rearrangement joins TRBV2 to TRBJ2-1; 10 bases are shared with TRBD2. The CDR3 runs 15 residues. Germline CDR1 SNHLY, CDR2 FYNNEI. The ends lost 2 bases at V and 2 bases at J; junction bases unmatched: 0. In DNA, the CDR3 is TGTGCCAGCAGTGAACTAGCGGGAGCCTACAATGAGCAGTTCTTC. This translates into CASSELAGAYNEQFF.

In this sample, this clone turned up a few times. The chain joins TRBV4-3 to TRBJ1-4; D unresolved. The CDR3 covers 16 residues. Germline assignment: CDR1 LGHNA and CDR2 YSLEER. With 0 bases removed from V and 4 bases from J, the gap between germline ends came to 12 bases. The CDR3 DNA is TGCGCCAGCAGCCAAGAACCACAGACTATTAATGAAAAACTGTTTTTT. Residues: CASSQEPQTINEKLFF.

The J gene is TRBJ2-2, the V gene TRBV19, with no clear D. Trimming shortened V by 0 bases and J by 5 bases, and 13 bases separated the two germline ends. CDR1 and CDR2 (germline): LNHDA, SQIVND (reference sequence). The CDR3 contains 16 residues. This chain's CDR3 is CASSIDGPFVTGELFF. In DNA, the CDR3 is TGTGCCAGTAGTATAGACGGGCCGTTCGTTACCGGGGAGCTGTTTTTT.

V gene TRBV7-6 combines with J gene TRBJ2-7; TRBD1 agrees at 7 bases. The CDR3 spans 14 residues. The germline V gene encodes CDR1 SGHVS and CDR2 FNYEAQ. After removal of 3 bases from V and 4 bases from J, the junction contained 6 bases not matched to a gene. The CDR3 DNA sequence: TGTGCCAGCAGCTTCACAGGGGAAGGGTACGAGCAGTACTTC. Its protein is CASSFTGEGYEQYF.

The chain combines TRBV5-5 with TRBJ2-6; D perhaps matches TRBD2 (5 bases). Trimming pared 2 bases from V and 2 bases from J, leaving 17 bases between. Germline V gene data show CDR1 as SGHKS and CDR2 as YYEKEE (reference sequence). This CDR3 is 18 amino acids long. The CDR3 bases are TGTGCCAGCAGCTTAGAGGACTTCCAGTTCACTGGGGCCAACGTCCTGACTTTC. Translation: CASSLEDFQFTGANVLTF.

The rearrangement joins TRBV5-4 to TRBJ1-1; D may be TRBD1 (6 bases). The V gene's germline CDR1 is SGHNT and CDR2 YYREEE (reference sequence). Trimming removed 0 bases at V and 1 base at J, with 10 bases between. This CDR3 has 15 residues. The CDR3 bases are TGTGCCAGCAGCTTGGCCACCAGGGGGAACACTGAAGCTTTCTTT. It yields the protein CASSLATRGNTEAFF. The full variable domain, with the rest looked up from reference TRBV5-4 and TRBJ1-1, is ETGVTQSPTHLIKTRGQQVTLRCSSQSGHNTVSWYQQALGQGPQFIFQYYREEENGRGNFPPRFSGLQFPNYSSELNVNALELDDSALYLCASSLATRGNTEAFFGQGTRLTVV.

The genes are TRBV21-1 and TRBJ1-5; the D call TRBD1 from the table was never checked on the DNA. TRBV21-1 is an annotated pseudogene. The CDR3 loop spans 15 amino acids. CDR3 residues: CASSPWDREYQPQHF. The DNA of the CDR3 is TGTGCCAGCAGCCCATGGGACAGAGAGTATCAGCCCCAGCATTTT.

The genes are TRBV3-1 (or the pseudogene TRBV3-2) and TRBJ2-5, with a possible D match to TRBD2 (6 bases). Deletions cut 2 bases from V and 9 bases from J, with 13 bases between. Germline loops: CDR1 LGHDT, CDR2 YNNKEL (reference sequence). The CDR3 is made up of 13 amino acids. The CDR3 nucleotides read TGTGCCAGCAGCCAAAATCTACTAGCCCCCCAGTACTTC. Amino acids: CASSQNLLAPQYF.